These 7 T cell receptor beta chains came from one sample sequenced in a study of blood T cell repertoires in COVID-19. The protocol was immunoSEQ multiplex PCR, while the TCRdb copy is restricted to in-frame clones and leaves out a portion. The sample shows 200,000 or so clones, about 86% of them seen only once. Sequences were obtained from peripheral blood. The source of these receptors is a woman aged 60-70 years with acute or convalescent COVID-19.

This chain links TRBV7-8 with TRBJ1-4, with D unclear. Germline assignment: CDR1 SGHVS and CDR2 FQNEAQ. The CDR3 sequence is 15 residues long. V lost 5 bases and J 8 bases, leaving 18 bases between the germline ends. The CDR3 here is CASSHISSGNEKLFF. CDR3 sequence (DNA): TGTGCCAGCAGCCACATCAGCTCCGGGAACGAAAAACTGTTTTTT.

The chain links TRBV27 to TRBJ1-2; D is possibly TRBD1 (5 bases). The germline CDR1 and CDR2 sequences are MNHEY and SMNVEV (reference sequence). V lost 5 bases and J lost 6, with 19 bases in between. This CDR3 contains 15 residues. CDR3 DNA: TGTGCCAGCAGTACATCGGCGGGGGGTTTCAATGGCTACACCTTC. This gives the protein CASSTSAGGFNGYTF.

The V and J genes are TRBV4-2 and TRBJ1-6; TRBD1 might be the D (5 bases). Looked up from germline, CDR1 is LGHNA and CDR2 is YNFKEQ. CDR3 length equals 17 residues. Between the trimmed V and J ends, which lost 1 base and 7 bases, there was a span of 17 bases. This chain's CDR3 is CASSQAPGGKENSPLHF. In DNA, the CDR3 is TGTGCCAGCAGCCAAGCTCCCGGGGGGAAAGAAAATTCACCCCTCCACTTT.

This clone was counted once. The J gene is TRBJ1-1, the V gene TRBV3-1 (or the pseudogene TRBV3-2), with 8 bases identical to TRBD1. The CDR3 is 16 amino acids. The germline V gene has CDR1 LGHDT and CDR2 YNNKEL (reference sequence). V was clipped by 1 base and J by 1 base; unmatched bases: 5. CDR3 loop: CASSQGFGTGNTEAFF. The DNA for the CDR3 is TGTGCCAGCAGCCAAGGTTTCGGGACAGGGAACACTGAAGCTTTCTTT.

The J gene is TRBJ1-1, the V gene TRBV9, with 7 bases aligning to TRBD1. In germline, CDR1 is SGDLS, CDR2 YYNGEE. The CDR3 is made up of 15 amino acids. V dropped 0 bases and J dropped 5; count of bases not matched to a gene: 7. CDR3 sequence: CASSVGGAGGTEAFF. CDR3 nucleotide sequence: TGTGCCAGCAGCGTAGGTGGGGCAGGGGGGACTGAAGCTTTCTTT.

This chain connects TRBV5-1 to TRBJ2-7; 9 bases match TRBD1. The CDR3 totals 16 residues. The J segment lost 0 bases and the V segment lost 5 bases, leaving 9 bases of the junction unmatched. Per germline, CDR1 SGHRS and CDR2 YFSETQ. This CDR3 is CASSQPGQGPSYEQYF. Written as DNA, the CDR3 is TGCGCCAGCAGTCAACCGGGACAGGGTCCCTCCTACGAGCAGTACTTC.

V is TRBV7-8 and J is TRBJ2-3, with 12 bases lining up with TRBD2. The V gene's germline CDR1 is SGHVS and CDR2 FQNEAQ. Losses at the gene ends were 7 bases for V and 4 bases for J; bases not matched to a gene: 6. This CDR3 spans 15 amino acids. The CDR3 spells CASKLAGGLPDTQYF. The CDR3 nucleotides are TGTGCCAGCAAACTAGCGGGGGGACTCCCAGATACGCAGTATTTT.